The 16 T cell receptor beta chains below come from one sample, sequenced in a study of patients and donors after allogeneic stem cell transplantation. TCRdb re-derived calls from the RT-PCR reads in MiXCR, one entry per CDR3 protein. The sample lists about 960,000 distinct CDR3 sequences; 18% were seen once. The sample comprised blood, either unsorted or a sorted T cell fraction (not recorded which). The source is a human donor who was either an allogeneic HSCT recipient or a stem cell or donor lymphocyte infusion donor (not recorded which). It is not recorded whose cells these are; they may come from a transplant donor.

This clonotype occurred many times. The CDR3 DNA reads TGTGCCAGCAGAGGCCACAGGGGTCCTGATCAGCCCCAGCATTTT. Its translation: CASRGHRGPDQPQHF. The chain has TRBV6-1 and TRBJ1-5; 7 nucleotides align to TRBD1. The junction had 10 bases not matched to a gene; V was cut back by 6 bases and J by 5 bases. Germline CDR1 and CDR2: MNHNS and SASEGT. CDR3 length: 15 residues.

V usage is TRBV27 and J usage is TRBJ2-1; D is possibly TRBD2 (5 bases). CDR3 size: 16 residues. Trimming took 3 bases from V and 4 from J, leaving 16 bases between them. Germline V gene data show CDR1 as MNHEY and CDR2 as SMNVEV (reference sequence). CDR3 in amino acids: CASSLGYRGKYNEQFF. The DNA of the CDR3 is TGTGCCAGCAGTTTGGGCTATAGAGGGAAGTACAATGAGCAGTTCTTC.

A few counts support this clonotype. The chain carries TRBV7-2 and TRBJ1-3; no firm D call. Germline-derived CDR1 and CDR2 are SGHTA and FQGNSA. This CDR3 spans 14 amino acids. V shed 5 bases and J shed 3 bases, with 11 bases lying between them. CDR3 sequence (DNA): TGTGCCAGCAGCCAAGTCGGCGTTGGAAACACCATATATTTT. Translation gives CASSQVGVGNTIYF.

The chain combines TRBV6-1 with TRBJ1-4, with D possibly being TRBD1 (5 bases). The V end was cut by 6 bases, the J end by 5 bases, with 13 bases between. Germline CDR1 and CDR2: MNHNS and SASEGT. This CDR3 contains 14 residues. The CDR3 DNA sequence: TGTGCCAGCAGCACGACAGTACCGAATGAAAAACTGTTTTTT. This translates into CASSTTVPNEKLFF.

The chain combines TRBV25-1 with TRBJ2-2; 8 bases are shared with TRBD1. Unmatched junction bases numbered 12, after V lost 0 bases and J lost 6 bases. Germline assignment: CDR1 MGHDK and CDR2 SYGVNS. CDR3 length equals 18 residues. The CDR3 protein is CASSEYPRQGALPGELFF. The CDR3, as DNA: TGTGCCAGCAGTGAATATCCCCGGCAGGGGGCATTACCCGGGGAGCTGTTTTTT.

This clonotype was detected only a few times. The chain joins TRBV4-1 to TRBJ2-7; D possibly corresponds to TRBD1 (5 bases). Germline V gives CDR1 MGHRA, CDR2 YSYEKL. The CDR3 is 14 residues long. Trimming took off 2 bases at V and 0 bases at J, with 8 bases between the two ends. In DNA, the CDR3 is TGCGCCAGCAGCCAAACACAGGTCTCCTACGAGCAGTACTTC. Protein product: CASSQTQVSYEQYF.

This clonotype was seen a few times. The chain couples TRBV12-3 or TRBV12-4 to TRBJ1-1; no reliable D call. This CDR3 region has 15 residues. V lost 7 bases, J lost 0 bases, and 15 bases lay in between. In nucleotides, the CDR3 is TGTGCCAGCATCCCCTACGGTAACATGAACACTGAAGCTTTCTTT. Its translation: CASIPYGNMNTEAFF.

This clonotype appeared a few times. The V call is TRBV2, the J call TRBJ2-5; 7 bases align to TRBD2. The CDR3 runs 15 residues. CDR1 is SNHLY and CDR2 is FYNNEI in the germline V gene. Losses at the gene ends were 3 bases for V and 2 bases for J; bases not matched to a gene: 6. CDR3 region: CASSELAGLQETQYF. The CDR3 DNA is TGTGCCAGCAGTGAGTTAGCGGGCTTACAAGAGACCCAGTACTTC.

The V gene is TRBV12-3 or TRBV12-4, the J gene TRBJ2-4; unclear D gene. This CDR3 has 14 residues. Between the trimmed V and J ends, which lost 6 bases and 0 bases, there was a span of 9 bases. CDR3 protein: CASSRASAKNIQYF. The DNA of the CDR3 is TGTGCCAGCAGCCGAGCCTCAGCCAAAAACATTCAGTACTTC.

The rearrangement links TRBV18 to TRBJ2-3; 8 bases fit TRBD1. CDR1 KGHSH and CDR2 LQKENI come from the germline V gene. Trimming cost V 6 bases and J 4 bases; bases outside gene matches: 6. The CDR3 extends over 14 amino acids. The CDR3, as DNA: TGTGCCAGCTCCGTGGACAGGGCTGCAGATACGCAGTATTTT. The encoded protein is CASSVDRAADTQYF.

The CDR3 loop reads CASSPPGRNQPQHF. CDR3 DNA: TGTGCCAGCAGTCCGCCGGGAAGGAATCAGCCCCAGCATTTT. The chain employs TRBV27 and TRBJ1-5, with D unresolved. The germline V and J ends were trimmed by 5 bases and 4 bases, with 12 bases remaining between them. CDR3 length equals 14 residues. Germline loops: CDR1 MNHEY, CDR2 SMNVEV (reference sequence).

This clonotype has more than one count but fewer than ten. The CDR3 nucleotides read TGCAGCGCCCCCCGGGACGTCACCTACGAGCAGTACTTC. As protein: CSAPRDVTYEQYF. The rearrangement links TRBV29-1 to TRBJ2-7, with D perhaps matching TRBD1 or TRBD2 (5 bases each). The length of the CDR3 is 13 residues. V was clipped by 7 bases and J by 2 bases, with 15 bases between them. Germline CDR1 SQVTM, CDR2 ANQGSEA.

V and J are TRBV10-3 and TRBJ1-6; 10 nucleotides align to TRBD1. Per the germline V gene, CDR1 is ENHRY and CDR2 is SYGVKD. The CDR3 is 16 amino acids. V trimming: 6 bases; J trimming: 7 bases; junction bases outside the gene matches: 9. The CDR3 nucleotides read TGTGCCATCAGCTGGGTTCGGGACAGGGGAAATTCACCCCTCCACTTT. Protein: CAISWVRDRGNSPLHF.

The V and J genes are TRBV12-3 or TRBV12-4 and TRBJ2-1, with 8 bases aligning to TRBD1. The ends lost 2 bases at V and 9 bases at J; junction bases unmatched: 9. The length of the CDR3 is 15 residues. The CDR3 DNA follows: TGTGCCAGCAGTTTAAGGCAGGGGGCGCACACTGAGCAGTTCTTC. Translation: CASSLRQGAHTEQFF.

This clonotype came up a few times. The rearrangement links TRBV7-6 to TRBJ2-1; 9 nucleotides agree with TRBD2. CDR1 and CDR2 from the germline V gene are SGHVS and FNYEAQ. With V trimmed by 0 bases and J by 9 bases, 6 bases remained unmatched. The CDR3 extends over 15 amino acids. In DNA form, the CDR3 reads TGTGCCAGCAGCTTAGCGGGCGGGGGGGCCATTGAGCAGTTCTTC. Its protein is CASSLAGGGAIEQFF.

This clonotype has just a few counts. The rearrangement joins TRBV4-3 to TRBJ2-3; TRBD2 aligns across 13 bases. The CDR3 consists of 20 residues. In germline, CDR1 is LGHNA, CDR2 YSLEER. With V trimmed by 1 base and J by 3 bases, 13 bases remained unmatched. CDR3 in DNA: TGCGCCAGCAGCCAAGCCCACACTAGCGGGGGGGCCTTGCTGACAGATACGCAGTATTTT. Protein: CASSQAHTSGGALLTDTQYF.